This record looks at one TCR beta chain sequence and its context. Here immunoSEQ multiplex PCR was the method, and the copy in TCRdb shows in-frame clones only, minus some. The sample holds 150,000 or so clones, 75% to 90% seen once. Patients of the Seattle cohort, enrolled during active infection, were followed longitudinally. The entry originates in a study of blood T cell repertoires in COVID-19. At the level of the study: PBMCs, B-cell-depleted T cells, or T cells were the source of the cDNA or gDNA that made up the material.

The germline V gene has CDR1 LGHDT and CDR2 YNNKEL (reference sequence). The CDR3 consists of 15 residues. V lost 1 base, J lost 3 bases, and 13 bases lay in between. The sequence was collected from a woman aged 60-75 years with COVID-19, enrolled during active disease. V and J are TRBV3-1 (or the pseudogene TRBV3-2) and TRBJ2-7; D unclear. The specimen was peripheral blood. DNA of the CDR3: TGTGCCAGCAGCCAAGGCTCCGGAGCCCGCTACGAGCAGTACTTC. This gives the protein CASSQGSGARYEQYF.